The 15 T cell receptor beta chains in this list originate from one sample, sequenced in a study of T cell responses to AZD1222 COVID-19 vaccine. TCRdb's copy holds only in-frame clones and misses some; the assay was immunoSEQ multiplex PCR. Altogether 200,000 or so clones are present, around 94% being singletons, with the ten largest covering roughly a tenth. The sequenced sample was peripheral blood, obtained on day 0 of AZD1222 vaccination. All receptors come from an adult in good health.

This clone was found once. CDR3 loop: CASRTGTGGGYGYTF. The CDR3 bases are TGTGCCAGCAGGACCGGGACAGGGGGGGGCTATGGCTACACCTTC. This chain joins TRBV6-5 and TRBJ1-2; 11 bases fit TRBD1. Per the germline V gene, CDR1 is MNHEY and CDR2 is SVGAGI. Trimming took 6 bases from V and 4 from J; bases not matched to a gene: 7. There are 15 residues in the CDR3.

This clone was observed a single time. The rearrangement joins TRBV5-1 to TRBJ2-5; D uncertain. The CDR3 sequence is 12 residues long. Germline loops: CDR1 SGHRS, CDR2 YFSETQ. V lost 1 base and J 5 bases, leaving 6 bases between the germline ends. The CDR3 sequence is CASSLSSETQYF. CDR3 coding DNA: TGCGCCAGCAGCTTGAGTTCGGAGACCCAGTACTTC.

The gene calls are TRBV5-4 and TRBJ2-1; D might be TRBD1 (5 bases). Between the trimmed V and J ends, which lost 2 bases and 14 bases, there was a span of 14 bases. There are 12 residues in the CDR3. Per the germline V gene, CDR1 is SGHNT and CDR2 is YYREEE (reference sequence). CDR3 residues: CASSLLQESEFF. CDR3 sequence (DNA): TGTGCCAGCAGCTTACTACAGGAATCCGAGTTCTTC. Variable domain in full (rest from reference TRBV5-4 and TRBJ2-1): ETGVTQSPTHLIKTRGQQVTLRCSSQSGHNTVSWYQQALGQGPQFIFQYYREEENGRGNFPPRFSGLQFPNYSSELNVNALELDDSALYLCASSLLQESEFFGPGTRLTVL.

V gene TRBV23-1 combines with J gene TRBJ2-7; TRBD2 agrees at 7 bases. TRBV23-1 is filed as an ORF, its function uncertain. V gave up 4 bases and J gave up 3 bases; unmatched junction bases: 12. The CDR3 totals 16 residues. The CDR3 reads CASSPSGGGRNYEQYF. CDR3 nucleotide sequence: TGCGCCAGCAGTCCTTCCGGGGGAGGGAGGAACTACGAGCAGTACTTC.

This chain joins TRBV4-2 and TRBJ1-4, with 9 bases that match TRBD1. This CDR3 comprises 15 residues. CDR1 and CDR2 (germline): LGHNA, YNFKEQ. The trim removed 6 bases at V and 5 bases at J, leaving 7 bases unmatched. This chain's CDR3 is CASRMMGQGNEKLFF. CDR3 coding DNA: TGTGCCAGCAGAATGATGGGACAGGGAAATGAAAAACTGTTTTTT.

V gene TRBV4-3 combines with J gene TRBJ2-1; D might be TRBD2 (6 bases). The CDR3 is made up of 16 amino acids. The V end was cut by 0 bases, the J end by 6 bases, with 15 bases between. In germline, CDR1 is LGHNA, CDR2 YSLEER. CDR3 protein: CASSQEVRGKGNEQFF. The CDR3 nucleotides read TGCGCCAGCAGCCAAGAAGTCCGGGGGAAGGGCAATGAGCAGTTCTTC.

This chain links TRBV6-5 with TRBJ1-1, with D uncertain. The CDR3 extends over 13 amino acids. Looked up from germline, CDR1 is MNHEY and CDR2 is SVGAGI. V was clipped by 8 bases and J by 1 base, with 11 bases between them. The CDR3 DNA reads TGTGCCAGCCAAGTGATTGGGAACACTGAAGCTTTCTTT. As protein: CASQVIGNTEAFF.

The chain recombines TRBV30 with TRBJ1-2; TRBD1 matches 8 bases. Germline-derived CDR1 and CDR2 are GTSNPN and SVGIG (reference sequence). The CDR3 runs to 13 residues. V was pared by 2 bases and J by 11 bases, with 10 bases of the junction left unmatched. CDR3 coding DNA: TGTGCCTGGAGTCCAGACAGGGGCCAGAGGTACACCTTC. It yields the protein CAWSPDRGQRYTF.

The chain employs TRBV28 and TRBJ2-1; D not resolved. This CDR3 is built from 17 residues. Germline V gene data show CDR1 as MDHEN and CDR2 as SYDVKM. Trimming removed 6 bases from V and 4 bases from J, with 22 bases in between. Written as DNA, the CDR3 is TGTGCCAGCAGACTTACCGGGTCCCGGAGCCTGTACAATGAGCAGTTCTTC. Amino acid sequence: CASRLTGSRSLYNEQFF.

The V gene is TRBV19, the J gene TRBJ2-3; 7 nucleotides agree with TRBD2. The CDR3 consists of 14 residues. CDR1 and CDR2 (germline): LNHDA, SQIVND (reference sequence). V lost 1 base to trimming and J lost 6 bases; unmatched junction nucleotides: 4. The CDR3 DNA is TGTGCCAGTAGTATAGCAGCGGGGTCGGATACGCAGTATTTT. This encodes CASSIAAGSDTQYF.

The V and J genes are TRBV2 and TRBJ1-5; D may be TRBD1 (6 bases). With 2 bases removed from V and 1 base from J, the gap between germline ends came to 9 bases. The CDR3 is made up of 15 amino acids. Germline-derived CDR1 and CDR2 are SNHLY and FYNNEI. This chain's CDR3 is CASSERGASNQPQHF. The CDR3 DNA is TGTGCCAGCAGTGAAAGGGGGGCAAGCAATCAGCCCCAGCATTTT.

The rearrangement links TRBV7-9 to TRBJ1-4; 9 bases align to TRBD1. Germline V gene lookup returns CDR1 SEHNR and CDR2 FQNEAQ (reference sequence). V lost 4 bases to trimming and J lost 13 bases; unmatched junction nucleotides: 13. The CDR3 loop spans 15 amino acids. CDR3 sequence: CASSSLGTGPIRLFF. The CDR3 bases are TGTGCCAGCAGCTCCCTCGGGACAGGGCCTATAAGACTGTTTTTT.

The CDR3 DNA is TGTGCCAGCAGCTCCGCCGCCCTGACGGGGTCCGACTATGGCTACACCTTC. This codes for CASSSAALTGSDYGYTF. V is TRBV9 and J is TRBJ1-2; D is uncertain. Trimming removed 4 bases at V and 3 bases at J, with 22 bases between. Germline-derived CDR1 and CDR2 are SGDLS and YYNGEE. This CDR3 contains 17 residues.

The CDR3 protein is CASSFRALAGGPGELFF. The CDR3 DNA follows: TGTGCCAGCAGTTTTCGGGCTCTAGCGGGGGGACCCGGGGAGCTGTTTTTT. This chain joins TRBV27 and TRBJ2-2; TRBD2 matches at 11 bases. Germline-derived CDR1 and CDR2 are MNHEY and SMNVEV (reference sequence). The V gene end was trimmed by 3 bases and the J gene end by 6 bases; junction bases not matched to a gene: 9. The CDR3 is 17 residues long.

This chain links TRBV2 with TRBJ2-7, with D hard to call. Trimming removed 3 bases at V and 0 bases at J, with 9 bases between. From germline, CDR1 is SNHLY and CDR2 FYNNEI. CDR3 size: 14 residues. CDR3: CASSEGRASYEQYF. The CDR3 DNA follows: TGTGCCAGCAGTGAGGGCAGAGCCTCCTACGAGCAGTACTTC.